The 17 T cell receptor beta chains given below trace back to one sample, sequenced in a study of blood T cells in healthy people across ages (dated by TCRdb to about 2015). The method behind the library was 5' RACE. For sequencing, an Illumina HiSeq 2500 was employed. A second PCR of roughly 7 to 12 cycles was performed with a sample-barcoded 5' primer and a J-beta primer mix. The raw public reads went through TCRdb reprocessing: fastp at Q25, MiXCR clone calling, in-frame beta chains kept. Identical CDR3 protein sequences are pooled into one entry, listed with their most common genes and DNA. The sample table holds around 800,000 distinct CDR3 sequences, of which roughly 26% were seen once. Under 3% of the sample belongs to the ten largest clones. A further study also used this sample, focusing on T cells of mothers and their children.

The sample comprised blood. The receptors derive from a boy between 5 and 17 years old in good health.

The table lists this clonotype with many counts. The rearrangement links TRBV28 to TRBJ2-5; D call uncertain. The V gene's germline CDR1 is MDHEN and CDR2 SYDVKM. This CDR3 is built from 14 residues. Trimming took off 6 bases at V and 2 bases at J, with 13 bases between the two ends. CDR3 loop: CASSPGPRQETQYF. The CDR3 DNA is TGTGCCAGCAGCCCCGGACCTAGGCAAGAGACCCAGTACTTC. The full variable domain, in which reference TRBV28 and TRBJ2-5 provide the parts outside the CDR3, is DVKVTQSSRYLVKRTGEKVFLECVQDMDHENMFWYRQDPGLGLRLIYFSYDVKMKEKGDIPEGYSVSREKKERFSLILESASTNQTSMYLCASSPGPRQETQYFGPGTRLLVL.

This clonotype has only a few counts. The J gene is TRBJ2-1, the V gene TRBV29-1; 7 bases fit TRBD2. Germline CDR1 SQVTM, CDR2 ANQGSEA. V was clipped by 0 bases and J by 8 bases; unmatched bases: 1. This CDR3 is 12 amino acids long. The CDR3 spells CSVEEGRDEQFF. In DNA, the CDR3 is TGCAGCGTTGAAGAAGGGAGGGATGAGCAGTTCTTC.

The chain couples TRBV5-1 to TRBJ2-3; TRBD2 agrees at 7 bases. The CDR3 length is 15 residues. Trimming cost V 0 bases and J 0 bases; bases outside gene matches: 1. Germline V gene sequence: CDR1 SGHRS, CDR2 YFSETQ. The CDR3 spells CASSLGAGSTDTQYF. In nucleotides, the CDR3 is TGCGCCAGCAGCTTGGGAGCGGGGAGCACAGATACGCAGTATTTT.

The chain uses TRBV6-5 and TRBJ2-3; the D gene is possibly TRBD2 (5 bases). The V end lost 10 bases, the J end lost 4 bases, and 18 bases lay between the germline ends. The CDR3 covers 14 residues. Germline values: CDR1 MNHEY, CDR2 SVGAGI. In nucleotides, the CDR3 is TGTGCCACCCATCGGACTTCTAACCCAGATACGCAGTATTTT. Translating gives CATHRTSNPDTQYF.

There are a few counts of this clonotype. The chain combines TRBV6-6 with TRBJ1-1; D is unclear. Trimming cost V 8 bases and J 8 bases, with 15 bases left between them. The CDR3 length is 12 residues. Germline CDR1 and CDR2: MNHNY and SVGAGI (reference sequence). The CDR3 reads CASCMEPTEAFF. CDR3 in DNA: TGTGCCAGCTGCATGGAGCCCACCGAAGCTTTCTTT.

The chain employs TRBV20-1 and TRBJ2-5; no firm D call. The germline V gene has CDR1 DFQATT and CDR2 SNEGSKA (reference sequence). V was clipped by 0 bases and J by 2 bases, with 13 bases between them. The CDR3 runs 15 residues. The CDR3 nucleotides are TGCAGTGCTAGAGAGCAACCTGGCGTTCAAGAGACCCAGTACTTC. Translated: CSAREQPGVQETQYF.

This chain uses TRBV27 with TRBJ2-5, with D maybe TRBD1 (5 bases). The CDR3 contains 14 residues. The germline gives CDR1 MNHEY, CDR2 SMNVEV (reference sequence). Trimming removed 5 bases at V and 4 bases at J, with 14 bases between. In DNA, the CDR3 is TGTGCCAGCAGTCGGTTCGGGCAGGGAGAGACCCAGTACTTC. Amino acids: CASSRFGQGETQYF.

This clonotype showed up just a few times. V usage is TRBV12-3 or TRBV12-4 and J usage is TRBJ1-2; no clear D. The V gene lost 5 bases and the J gene lost 2 bases, with 12 bases spanning the gap. CDR3 length equals 14 residues. CDR3 in amino acids: CASSGTARNYGYTF. CDR3 nucleotides: TGTGCCAGCAGTGGAACGGCAAGGAACTATGGCTACACCTTC.

This clonotype occurred a few times. The chain recombines TRBV5-1 with TRBJ2-5; tentative D call: TRBD1 (6 bases). With 7 bases removed from V and 0 bases from J, the gap between germline ends came to 13 bases. The CDR3 spans 14 residues. Germline-derived CDR1 and CDR2 are SGHRS and YFSETQ. The CDR3 spells CASRKPGDQETQYF. The CDR3 nucleotides read TGCGCCAGCCGAAAGCCAGGGGACCAAGAGACCCAGTACTTC.

The CDR3 protein is CASRRSGVGDEQYF. In nucleotides, the CDR3 is TGCGCCAGCAGGAGAAGCGGGGTGGGCGACGAGCAGTACTTC. V usage is TRBV4-1 and J usage is TRBJ2-7; the match to TRBD2 covers 7 bases. The length of the CDR3 is 14 residues. Germline CDR1 MGHRA, CDR2 YSYEKL. The V gene end was trimmed by 6 bases and the J gene end by 5 bases; junction bases not matched to a gene: 10.

The rearrangement uses TRBV20-1 and TRBJ2-7, with TRBD2 identical over 9 bases. Per the germline V gene, CDR1 is DFQATT and CDR2 is SNEGSKA (reference sequence). Trimming cost V 3 bases and J 4 bases; bases outside gene matches: 16. The CDR3 is 17 amino acids. This CDR3 is CSARGDLAGTRGYEQYF. The CDR3 DNA reads TGCAGTGCTAGGGGAGACCTAGCGGGAACCCGGGGGTACGAGCAGTACTTC.

This clonotype has only a few counts. The chain has TRBV5-8 and TRBJ2-5; the D gene is possibly TRBD1 (7 bases). Germline V lookup: CDR1 SGHTS, CDR2 YDEGEE. Trimming took off 2 bases at V and 1 base at J, with 18 bases between the two ends. This CDR3 has 17 residues. Here the CDR3 reads CASSFWGDSPGQETQYF. The CDR3 DNA is TGTGCCAGCAGCTTTTGGGGGGACAGTCCGGGCCAAGAGACCCAGTACTTC.

The chain employs TRBV7-9 and TRBJ2-1; 10 bases are a match to TRBD2. Germline-derived CDR1 and CDR2 are SEHNR and FQNEAQ (reference sequence). The CDR3 contains 15 residues. The V and J ends lost 7 bases and 3 bases, in that order; junction bases with no gene match: 6. This CDR3 is CASIQASGSYNEQFF. CDR3 bases: TGTGCCAGCATCCAGGCTAGCGGGAGCTACAATGAGCAGTTCTTC.

The CDR3 bases are TGTGCCAGCTCTTGGGGGGACAGGGTAAACTACACCTTC. It codes for CASSWGDRVNYTF. The chain links TRBV12-3 or TRBV12-4 to TRBJ1-2; 9 bases map to TRBD1. There are 13 residues in the CDR3. Unmatched junction bases numbered 11, after V lost 8 bases and J lost 10 bases.

This rearrangement joins TRBV10-2 to TRBJ2-4, with 8 bases aligning to TRBD2. The CDR3 runs 17 residues. In germline, CDR1 is WSHSY, CDR2 SAAADI. V lost 0 bases, J lost 6 bases, and 10 bases stayed unmatched. The CDR3 loop is CASSESRLATGPNIQYF. CDR3 in DNA: TGCGCCAGCAGTGAGTCACGACTAGCGACGGGACCAAACATTCAGTACTTC.

This clonotype was seen more than once but under ten times. The J gene is TRBJ1-4, the V gene TRBV20-1; D gene uncertain. There are 14 residues in the CDR3. Germline CDR1 and CDR2: DFQATT and SNEGSKA (reference sequence). V lost 6 bases, J lost 5 bases, and 16 bases lay in between. The CDR3 sequence is CSAPPLEGNEKLFF. The CDR3 DNA is TGCAGTGCCCCCCCCTTGGAGGGCAATGAAAAACTGTTTTTT.

The table lists this clonotype with a few counts. V and J are TRBV29-1 and TRBJ2-4; tentative D call: TRBD2 (5 bases). The germline V and J ends were trimmed by 4 bases and 0 bases, with 10 bases remaining between them. The CDR3 sequence is 14 residues long. Per the germline V gene, CDR1 is SQVTM and CDR2 is ANQGSEA. Here the CDR3 DNA reads TGCAGCGTTGTAGCGTCTCTAGCCAAAAACATTCAGTACTTC. This translates into CSVVASLAKNIQYF.